Included here is one TCR beta chain sequence, with context. The data belong to a study of blood T cell repertoires in COVID-19. Using immunoSEQ multiplex PCR, the repertoire was profiled, and TCRdb retains in-frame clones only, with some absent. The sample has about 670,000 clones; around 90% are singletons. The CDR3 is 18 residues long. V dropped 5 bases and J dropped 5; count of bases not matched to a gene: 11. Germline CDR1 and CDR2: SGHVS and FQNEAQ. Specimen: peripheral blood. The gene calls are TRBV7-8 and TRBJ2-2; 13 bases fit TRBD2. The clonotype comes from a woman aged 18-29 years with acute or convalescent COVID-19. CDR3 nucleotides: TGTGCCAGCAGCAACCGACTAGCGGGGGGCCAGGGGACCGGGGAGCTGTTTTTT. Its translation is CASSNRLAGGQGTGELFF.